This T cell receptor beta chain was captured in a study of response to subunit inactivated influenza vaccine. Study-level findings and limits: That few new T cells are recruited by each seasonal influenza vaccination was the authors' suggestion.

TCRdb re-called the RT-PCR reads with MiXCR, one entry per CDR3 protein. The sample shows over 150,000 distinct CDR3 sequences, roughly a tenth of them seen only once. In this sample, this clonotype turned up many times. Its matching antigen is unknown. The origin of this receptor is a man between 50 and 59 years old who received an inactivated influenza vaccine. The sequenced sample was non-naive T cells sorted from PBMCs, obtained 45 days after vaccination.

CDR3 nucleotides: TGTGCCAGCTGTCGAGGCCGCACAGATACGCAGTATTTT. This codes for CASCRGRTDTQYF. The rearrangement joins TRBV12-3 or TRBV12-4 to TRBJ2-3; D is unclear. V was shortened by 8 bases and J by 1 base, with 10 bases between the two germline ends. This CDR3 has 13 residues.